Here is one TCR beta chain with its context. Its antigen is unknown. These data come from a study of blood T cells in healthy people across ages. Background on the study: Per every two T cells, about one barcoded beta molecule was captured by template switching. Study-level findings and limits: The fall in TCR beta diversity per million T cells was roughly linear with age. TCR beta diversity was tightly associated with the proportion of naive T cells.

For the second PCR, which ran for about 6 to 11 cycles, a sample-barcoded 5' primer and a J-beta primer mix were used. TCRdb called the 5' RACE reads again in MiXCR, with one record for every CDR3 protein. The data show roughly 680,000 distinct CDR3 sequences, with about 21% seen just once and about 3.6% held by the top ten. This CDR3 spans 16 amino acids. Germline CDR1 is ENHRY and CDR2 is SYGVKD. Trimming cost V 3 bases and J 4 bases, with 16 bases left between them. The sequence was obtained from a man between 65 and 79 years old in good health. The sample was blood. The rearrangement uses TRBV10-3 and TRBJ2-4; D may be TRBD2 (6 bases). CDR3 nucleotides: TGTGCCATCAGTGACGGGTGGGAGGCCCCTAAAAACATTCAGTACTTC. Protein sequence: CAISDGWEAPKNIQYF.